These 20 T cell receptor beta chains were all obtained from the same sample, sequenced in a study of blood T cell repertoires in COVID-19. Assay used: immunoSEQ multiplex PCR; TCRdb lists only in-frame clones, some missing. The table lists about 120,000 clones, more than 60% of them singletons. Sequenced input: peripheral blood. These receptors were taken from a woman in her sixties or seventies with acute or convalescent COVID-19.

This chain uses TRBV10-3 with TRBJ2-7; D might be TRBD1 (5 bases). Germline V gene sequence: CDR1 ENHRY, CDR2 SYGVKD. The ends were cut back, 4 bases at V and 1 base at J, with 20 bases in the middle. The CDR3 length is 17 residues. As DNA, the CDR3 is TGTGCCATCAGTGGTTCCGCGCAGGGTGGTATATCCTACGAGCAGTACTTC. Translation gives CAISGSAQGGISYEQYF.

Here the CDR3 reads CASSLRDVRNEQFF. In DNA form, the CDR3 reads TGTGCCAGCAGCTTACGGGATGTCAGGAATGAGCAGTTCTTC. This chain uses TRBV7-2 with TRBJ2-1, with a possible D match to TRBD2 (5 bases). V was shortened by 2 bases and J by 7 bases, with 12 bases between the two germline ends. The CDR3 consists of 14 residues. Germline CDR1 reads SGHTA; CDR2 reads FQGNSA. Using reference TRBV7-2 and TRBJ2-1 for the parts outside the CDR3, the full variable domain is GAGVSQSPSNKVTEKGKDVELRCDPISGHTALYWYRQSLGQGLEFLIYFQGNSAPDKSGLPSDRFSAERTGGSVSTLTIQRTQQEDSAVYLCASSLRDVRNEQFFGPGTRLTVL.

The V call is TRBV12-5, the J call TRBJ1-1; tentatively, D is TRBD1 (5 bases). Germline assignment: CDR1 LGHNT and CDR2 FRNRAP. This CDR3 region has 15 residues. V was clipped by 7 bases and J by 4 bases, with 19 bases between them. The CDR3 DNA follows: TGTGCTAGTGACATCCCTCAGGGAGGAGCCACTGAAGCTTTCTTT. Its translation is CASDIPQGGATEAFF.

V is TRBV3-1 (or the pseudogene TRBV3-2) and J is TRBJ2-7; TRBD2 might be the D (5 bases). Germline values: CDR1 LGHDT, CDR2 YNNKEL (reference sequence). V lost 1 base and J 2 bases, leaving 15 bases between the germline ends. This CDR3 is built from 16 residues. The CDR3 region has the DNA TGTGCCAGCAGCCAAGGGTTCCAGGACTTTACCTACGAGCAGTACTTC. Translating it yields CASSQGFQDFTYEQYF.

The chain links TRBV3-1 (or the pseudogene TRBV3-2) to TRBJ2-5; 12 bases align to TRBD1. The ends lost 5 bases at V and 4 bases at J; junction bases unmatched: 5. The CDR3 is 15 residues long. Germline V gene lookup returns CDR1 LGHDT and CDR2 YNNKEL (reference sequence). CDR3 bases: TGTGCCAGCAGCTCCGGGACAGGGGGCGCAGAGACCCAGTACTTC. Amino acids: CASSSGTGGAETQYF.

The V gene is TRBV6-5, the J gene TRBJ1-3; D not resolved. The CDR3 extends over 12 amino acids. Germline assignment: CDR1 MNHEY and CDR2 SVGAGI. V gave up 8 bases and J gave up 3 bases, with 8 bases separating them. The CDR3 region is CASAGDGNTIYF. The CDR3, as DNA: TGTGCCAGCGCCGGGGATGGAAACACCATATATTTT.

The chain employs TRBV20-1 and TRBJ2-5; D gene ambiguous. The ends were cut back, 6 bases at V and 4 bases at J, with 9 bases in the middle. CDR3 length: 11 residues. Germline assignment: CDR1 DFQATT and CDR2 SNEGSKA (reference sequence). In DNA form, the CDR3 reads TGCAGTGCCCGAGAAACAGAGACCCAGTACTTC. This sequence encodes CSARETETQYF.

This clone was picked up a small number of times. The chain is built from TRBV6-5 and TRBJ1-2; TRBD1 matches 7 bases. This CDR3 comprises 14 residues. Germline trimming cut 0 bases from V and 7 bases from J; bases unmatched to any gene: 5. Germline CDR1 MNHEY, CDR2 SVGAGI. The CDR3 DNA sequence: TGTGCCAGCAGTTACTCGACAGGGACGGCTGGCTACACCTTC. Its translation: CASSYSTGTAGYTF.

This chain uses TRBV7-2 with TRBJ1-3, with a weak D call TRBD1 (5 bases). V lost 11 bases and J lost 0, with 11 bases in between. The CDR3 runs 13 residues. The germline V gene encodes CDR1 SGHTA and CDR2 FQGNSA. The CDR3 here is CAGARSSGNTIYF. DNA of the CDR3: TGTGCCGGGGCCAGGTCCTCTGGAAACACCATATATTTT.

V and J are TRBV18 and TRBJ2-1; 11 nucleotides match TRBD1. V dropped 4 bases and J dropped 2; count of bases not matched to a gene: 4. The germline V gene has CDR1 KGHSH and CDR2 LQKENI. CDR3 length equals 16 residues. The CDR3 nucleotides are TGTGCCAGCTCACTCCGGGGACAGGGGGCCTACAATGAGCAGTTCTTC. Encoded protein: CASSLRGQGAYNEQFF.

This chain joins TRBV7-9 and TRBJ1-1, with D unresolved. V was cut by 8 bases and J by 4 bases, with 11 bases left in between. Germline V gives CDR1 SEHNR, CDR2 FQNEAQ (reference sequence). The CDR3 extends over 12 amino acids. The CDR3 DNA is TGTGCCAGCGGCGGGCGAAGCACTGAAGCTTTCTTT. Translated: CASGGRSTEAFF. Filled out from reference TRBV7-9 and TRBJ1-1, the complete variable domain reads DTGVSQNPRHKITKRGQNVTFRCDPISEHNRLYWYRQTLGQGPEFLTYFQNEAQLEKSRLLSDRFSAERPKGSFSTLEIQRTEQGDSAMYLCASGGRSTEAFFGQGTRLTVV.

The J gene is TRBJ2-7, the V gene TRBV28; D perhaps matches TRBD1 (6 bases). Deletions cut 2 bases from V and 4 bases from J, with 12 bases between. Germline assignment: CDR1 MDHEN and CDR2 SYDVKM. The CDR3 is 14 residues long. CDR3 sequence reads: CASSLRQGHYEQYF. As DNA, the CDR3 is TGTGCCAGCAGTTTACGGCAGGGGCATTACGAGCAGTACTTC.

The chain combines TRBV7-2 with TRBJ1-2; no definite D call. This CDR3 is built from 14 residues. V lost 1 base and J lost 8, with 14 bases in between. Looked up from germline, CDR1 is SGHTA and CDR2 is FQGNSA. CDR3 sequence: CASSLGWSSDGYTF. In DNA, the CDR3 is TGTGCCAGCAGCTTAGGTTGGAGTTCCGACGGCTACACCTTC.

The chain has TRBV3-1 (or the pseudogene TRBV3-2) and TRBJ2-1; D unresolved. This CDR3 is 12 amino acids long. Trimming shortened V by 4 bases and J by 6 bases, and 7 bases separated the two germline ends. CDR1 LGHDT and CDR2 YNNKEL come from the germline V gene (reference sequence). CDR3 amino acids: CASSRLGNEQFF. The DNA of the CDR3 is TGTGCCAGCAGCCGTCTCGGCAATGAGCAGTTCTTC.

This clone was detected only once. The chain links TRBV4-2 to TRBJ1-5; TRBD1 might be the D (5 bases). This CDR3 has 17 amino acids. Trimming took 0 bases from V and 2 from J, leaving 14 bases between them. In germline, CDR1 is LGHNA, CDR2 YNFKEQ. CDR3 nucleotide sequence: TGTGCCAGCAGCCAAGATATGCAGGGCTTTGGCAATCAGCCCCAGCATTTT. The encoded protein is CASSQDMQGFGNQPQHF.

This clone was counted at least ten times. The chain employs TRBV6-2 or TRBV6-3 and TRBJ2-3; D remains unclear. This CDR3 has 11 residues. Trimming took 2 bases from V and 6 from J, leaving 3 bases between them. CDR1 and CDR2 from the germline V gene are MNHEY and SVGEGT. The CDR3 coding sequence is TGTGCCAGCAGTTACCAGGATACGCAGTATTTT. Residues: CASSYQDTQYF.

This clone was observed once. The chain combines TRBV5-1 with TRBJ1-1; 10 nucleotides agree with TRBD1. This CDR3 contains 15 residues. Trimming at V came to 4 bases and at J to 7 bases, leaving 10 bases not matched to a gene. The germline gives CDR1 SGHRS, CDR2 YFSETQ. The CDR3 DNA is TGCGCCAGCAGCCGAGCGACAGGGGGCAACGTTGAAGCTTTCTTT. It specifies CASSRATGGNVEAFF.

This clone is termed medium-sized. The chain joins TRBV5-6 to TRBJ2-1; perhaps TRBD1 as D (5 bases). Trimming pared 2 bases from V and 7 bases from J, leaving 13 bases between. The CDR3 sequence is 14 residues long. Germline CDR1 is SGHDT and CDR2 is YYEEEE. The CDR3 loop is CASSFTGAGNEQFF. For the CDR3, the DNA is TGTGCCAGCAGCTTTACAGGAGCTGGGAATGAGCAGTTCTTC.

The chain joins TRBV11-2 to TRBJ2-7; 8 bases fit TRBD2. The junction had 18 bases not matched to a gene; V was cut back by 4 bases and J by 4 bases. The CDR3 is 18 residues long. Germline V lookup: CDR1 SGHAT, CDR2 FQNNGV. CDR3 protein: CASSSRGGIPLAAYEQYF. DNA for the CDR3: TGTGCCAGCAGCTCCCGGGGGGGAATCCCATTAGCGGCATACGAGCAGTACTTC.

This clone was observed many times. The chain carries TRBV5-1 and TRBJ1-1; 7 nucleotides line up with TRBD1. The V gene end was trimmed by 5 bases and the J gene end by 4 bases; junction bases not matched to a gene: 5. The CDR3 runs to 13 residues. CDR1 SGHRS and CDR2 YFSETQ come from the germline V gene. The CDR3: CASSWTGSTEAFF. The CDR3 DNA is TGCGCCAGCAGTTGGACAGGAAGCACTGAAGCTTTCTTT.